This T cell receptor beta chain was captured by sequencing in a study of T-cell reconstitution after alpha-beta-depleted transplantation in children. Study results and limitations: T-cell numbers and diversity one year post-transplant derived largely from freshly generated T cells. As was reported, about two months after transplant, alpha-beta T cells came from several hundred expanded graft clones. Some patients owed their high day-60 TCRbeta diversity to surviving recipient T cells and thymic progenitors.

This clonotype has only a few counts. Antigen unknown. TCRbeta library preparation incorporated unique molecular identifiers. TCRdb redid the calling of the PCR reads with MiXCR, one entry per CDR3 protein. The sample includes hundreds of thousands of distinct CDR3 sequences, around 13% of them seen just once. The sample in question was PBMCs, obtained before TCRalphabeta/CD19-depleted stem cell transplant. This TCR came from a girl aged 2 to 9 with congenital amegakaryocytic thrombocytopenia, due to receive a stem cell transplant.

CDR3 sequence reads: CSASDRDRGTHEQYF. The DNA for the CDR3 is TGCAGTGCGAGTGACCGGGACAGGGGAACCCACGAGCAGTACTTC. V gene TRBV20-1 combines with J gene TRBJ2-7; 10 bases align to TRBD1. Germline V gives CDR1 DFQATT, CDR2 SNEGSKA (reference sequence). This CDR3 has 15 amino acids. Germline trimming cut 6 bases from V and 5 bases from J; bases unmatched to any gene: 13.